The entry below describes one T cell receptor beta chain. These data are taken from a study of cytomegalovirus exposure and HLA in healthy donors. PCR used 60 Vbeta primers and 13 Jbeta primers. Assay used: immunoSEQ multiplex PCR; TCRdb lists only in-frame clones, some missing. The sample shows 90,000 to 140,000 clones, around 75% of them seen only once. CDR1 is LNHDA and CDR2 is SQIVND in the germline V gene (reference sequence). Trimming shortened V by 5 bases and J by 6 bases, and 10 bases separated the two germline ends. The CDR3 length is 13 residues. The TCR sequence derives from a young man in good health and CMV-seronegative. The V gene is TRBV19, the J gene TRBJ2-2; D is perhaps TRBD1 (5 bases). The sample consisted of PBMCs. The DNA of the CDR3 is TGTGCCAGTAGTTCCTTAGGGGCCGGGGAGCTGTTTTTT. Protein sequence: CASSSLGAGELFF.